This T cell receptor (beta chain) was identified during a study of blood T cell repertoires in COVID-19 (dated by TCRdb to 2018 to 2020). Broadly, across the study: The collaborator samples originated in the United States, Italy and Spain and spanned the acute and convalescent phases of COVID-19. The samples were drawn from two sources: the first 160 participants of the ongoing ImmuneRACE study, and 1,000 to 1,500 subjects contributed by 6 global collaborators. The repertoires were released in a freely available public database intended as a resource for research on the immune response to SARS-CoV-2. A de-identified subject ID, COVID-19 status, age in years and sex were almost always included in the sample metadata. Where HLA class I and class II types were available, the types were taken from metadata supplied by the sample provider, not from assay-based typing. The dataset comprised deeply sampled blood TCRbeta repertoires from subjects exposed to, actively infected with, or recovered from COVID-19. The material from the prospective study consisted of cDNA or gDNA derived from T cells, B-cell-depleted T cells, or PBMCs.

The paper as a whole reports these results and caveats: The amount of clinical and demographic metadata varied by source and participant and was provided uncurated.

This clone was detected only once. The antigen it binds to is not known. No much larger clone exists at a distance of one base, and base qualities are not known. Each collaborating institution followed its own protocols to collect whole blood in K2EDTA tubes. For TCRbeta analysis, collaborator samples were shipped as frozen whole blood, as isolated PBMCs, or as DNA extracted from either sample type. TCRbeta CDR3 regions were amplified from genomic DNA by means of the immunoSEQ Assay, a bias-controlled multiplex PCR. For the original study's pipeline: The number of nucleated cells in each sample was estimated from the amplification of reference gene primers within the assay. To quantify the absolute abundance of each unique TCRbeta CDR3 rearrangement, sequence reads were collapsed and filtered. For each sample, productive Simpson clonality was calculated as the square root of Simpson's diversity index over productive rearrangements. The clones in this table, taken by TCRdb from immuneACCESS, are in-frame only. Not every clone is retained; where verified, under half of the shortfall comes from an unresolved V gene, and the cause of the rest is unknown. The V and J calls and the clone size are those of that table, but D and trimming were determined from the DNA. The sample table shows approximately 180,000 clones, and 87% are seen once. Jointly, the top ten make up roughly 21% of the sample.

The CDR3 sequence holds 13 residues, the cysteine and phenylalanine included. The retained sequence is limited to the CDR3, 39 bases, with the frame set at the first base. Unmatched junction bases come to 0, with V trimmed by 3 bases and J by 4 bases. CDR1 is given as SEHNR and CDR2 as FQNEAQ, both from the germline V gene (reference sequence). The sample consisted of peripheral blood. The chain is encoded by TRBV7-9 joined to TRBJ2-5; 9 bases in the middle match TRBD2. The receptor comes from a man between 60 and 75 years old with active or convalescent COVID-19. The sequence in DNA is TGTGCCAGCAGCTTTAGCGGGGGAGAGACCCAGTACTTC. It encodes CASSFSGGETQYF.